The next 29 T cell receptor beta chains were all read from a single sample in a study of graft-versus-host responses after intestinal transplantation. Clones were sequenced by immunoSEQ multiplex PCR, and TCRdb holds only the in-frame ones, with some missing. This table holds over 2,000 clones, around 82% found once. Processing released intraepithelial and lamina propria lymphocytes from the graft tissue. The material was ileum tissue, obtained 18 days after transplant. Every receptor here comes from a human patient who received an intestinal transplant, so some T cells may come from the graft donor.

The chain has TRBV4-3 and TRBJ1-2; TRBD1 matches at 7 bases. The length of the CDR3 is 12 residues. V lost 1 base, J lost 7 bases, and 0 bases stayed unmatched. Per the germline V gene, CDR1 is LGHNA and CDR2 is YSLEER. The CDR3 nucleotides read TGCGCCAGCAGCCAAGGACAGGGTGGCTACACCTTC. Protein product: CASSQGQGGYTF.

This clone was seen only a few times. V is TRBV27 and J is TRBJ1-4; D ambiguous. The CDR3 spans 14 residues. V was pared by 3 bases and J by 0 bases, with 5 bases between. The germline gives CDR1 MNHEY, CDR2 SMNVEV (reference sequence). The CDR3 sequence is CASSLTTTNEKLFF. Here the CDR3 DNA reads TGTGCCAGCAGTTTGACAACAACTAATGAAAAACTGTTTTTT. The full variable domain, rest sourced from reference TRBV27 and TRBJ1-4, is EAQVTQNPRYLITVTGKKLTVTCSQNMNHEYMSWYRQDPGLGLRQIYYSMNVEVTDKGDVPEGYKVSRKEKRNFPLILESPSPNQTSLYFCASSLTTTNEKLFFGSGTQLSVL.

The chain employs TRBV20-1 and TRBJ2-7; 8 positions match TRBD1. Germline V gene data show CDR1 as DFQATT and CDR2 as SNEGSKA (reference sequence). Trimming removed 3 bases from V and 6 bases from J; junction bases left unmatched: 1. The CDR3 sequence is 11 residues long. The CDR3 region is CSARDRAEQYF. The CDR3 DNA reads as TGCAGTGCTAGGGACAGGGCCGAGCAGTACTTC.

This chain uses TRBV4-1 with TRBJ1-2; D remains unclear. Germline CDR1 is MGHRA and CDR2 is YSYEKL. Between the trimmed V and J ends, which lost 0 bases and 3 bases, there was a span of 11 bases. The length of the CDR3 is 15 residues. Here the CDR3 DNA reads TGCGCCAGCAGCCAAGATCGGGGTAGGGACTATGGCTACACCTTC. Encoded protein: CASSQDRGRDYGYTF.

V and J are TRBV25-1 and TRBJ2-7, with D perhaps TRBD1 (5 bases). V lost 4 bases to trimming and J lost 3 bases, with 7 bases between them. CDR1 and CDR2 from the germline V gene are MGHDK and SYGVNS. The CDR3 extends over 12 amino acids. CDR3: CASSGGGYEQYF. The CDR3 region has the DNA TGTGCCAGCAGTGGGGGCGGCTACGAGCAGTACTTC.

The table lists this clone with a count of one. This chain connects TRBV19 to TRBJ1-1; possibly TRBD1 for D (6 bases). CDR3 length equals 14 residues. The germline CDR1 and CDR2 sequences are LNHDA and SQIVND (reference sequence). V gave up 10 bases and J gave up 0 bases, with 15 bases separating them. The CDR3 spells CATTRGGMNTEAFF. CDR3 DNA sequence: TGTGCCACCACAAGGGGGGGAATGAACACTGAAGCTTTCTTT.

V and J are TRBV30 and TRBJ1-3, with a tentative D call TRBD1 (5 bases). V was shortened by 5 bases and J by 6 bases, with 5 bases between the two germline ends. Germline CDR1 is GTSNPN and CDR2 is SVGIG (reference sequence). This CDR3 has 10 residues. The CDR3 loop is CAWGTNTIYF. In DNA, the CDR3 is TGTGCCTGGGGGACAAACACCATATATTTT.

J is TRBJ2-7 and V is TRBV29-1, with 10 nucleotides matching TRBD2. The V segment lost 5 bases and the J segment 4 bases; nucleotides outside the gene matches: 5. The CDR3 covers 13 residues. Per the germline V gene, CDR1 is SQVTM and CDR2 is ANQGSEA. The CDR3 DNA sequence: TGCAGCGTTCTAGCGGGAGATGTGTACGAGCAGTACTTC. This gives the protein CSVLAGDVYEQYF.

The J gene is TRBJ2-7, the V gene TRBV2; D gene uncertain. V lost 2 bases and J lost 6, with 8 bases in between. The CDR3 loop spans 12 amino acids. CDR1 is SNHLY, CDR2 FYNNEI, per germline. This CDR3 reads CASSEFLSEQYF. The CDR3 nucleotides are TGTGCCAGCAGTGAATTCCTTAGCGAGCAGTACTTC.

The gene calls are TRBV7-9 and TRBJ2-5; possibly TRBD2 for D (6 bases). The germline gives CDR1 SEHNR, CDR2 FQNEAQ (reference sequence). V lost 1 base and J lost 3, with 6 bases in between. This CDR3 region has 13 residues. This chain's CDR3 is CASSLGGKETQYF. DNA for the CDR3: TGTGCCAGCAGCTTAGGCGGGAAAGAGACCCAGTACTTC.

The CDR3 here is CASSIGGFDDYEQYF. The CDR3, as DNA: TGTGCCAGTAGTATAGGGGGGTTTGATGACTACGAGCAGTACTTC. V and J are TRBV19 and TRBJ2-7; D may correspond to TRBD1 or TRBD2 (5 bases each). CDR1 and CDR2 (germline): LNHDA, SQIVND (reference sequence). The CDR3 covers 15 residues. The ends were cut back, 1 base at V and 3 bases at J, with 13 bases in the middle.

This clone was seen only once. The chain is built from TRBV2 and TRBJ2-3; D remains unclear. V lost 7 bases and J lost 0, with 5 bases in between. The CDR3 has 12 residues. CDR1 is SNHLY and CDR2 is FYNNEI in the germline V gene. CDR3 loop: CASILSTDTQYF. The DNA of the CDR3 is TGTGCCAGCATTTTGAGCACAGATACGCAGTATTTT.

This clone was counted only a few times. The V gene is TRBV10-3, the J gene TRBJ1-1; TRBD1 is a possible D gene (5 bases). Germline V gives CDR1 ENHRY, CDR2 SYGVKD. The V end lost 2 bases, the J end lost 5 bases, and 12 bases lay between the germline ends. The CDR3 has 14 residues. CDR3 sequence: CAISETEGWTEAFF. The CDR3, as DNA: TGTGCCATCAGTGAGACCGAGGGGTGGACTGAAGCTTTCTTT.

CDR3 sequence: CASSSTRTSRKIYGYTF. As DNA, the CDR3 is TGTGCCAGCAGCAGTACACGAACAAGCAGAAAGATCTATGGCTACACCTTC. The chain couples TRBV11-2 to TRBJ1-2; the D is unclear. The CDR3 runs to 17 residues. The V end was cut by 5 bases, the J end by 4 bases, with 23 bases between. Germline V lookup: CDR1 SGHAT, CDR2 FQNNGV. Supplemented by reference TRBV11-2 and TRBJ1-2, the full variable domain reads EAGVAQSPRYKIIEKRQSVAFWCNPISGHATLYWYQQILGQGPKLLIQFQNNGVVDDSQLPKDRFSAERLKGVDSTLKIQPAKLEDSAVYLCASSSTRTSRKIYGYTFGSGTRLTVV.

The CDR3: CAWSVQYNSPLHF. The CDR3 region has the DNA TGTGCCTGGAGTGTACAATATAATTCACCCCTCCACTTT. The genes are TRBV30 and TRBJ1-6; D unresolved. The CDR3 sequence is 13 residues long. V lost 0 bases and J lost 4, with 4 bases in between. Germline-derived CDR1 and CDR2 are GTSNPN and SVGIG (reference sequence). Looking up the rest from reference TRBV30 and TRBJ1-6 gives the full variable domain: SQTIHQWPATLVQPVGSPLSLECTVEGTSNPNLYWYRQAAGRGLQLLFYSVGIGQISSEVPQNLSASRPQDRQFILSSKKLLLSDSGFYLCAWSVQYNSPLHFGNGTRLTVT.

This chain uses TRBV14 with TRBJ2-7, with D possibly matching TRBD1 (5 bases). CDR3 length equals 18 residues. CDR1 is SGHDN and CDR2 is FVKESK in the germline V gene. Trimming took off 0 bases at V and 4 bases at J, with 22 bases between the two ends. The CDR3 DNA is TGTGCCAGCAGCCAAGAGGTTGGCGACAGTGGATTTCCTTACGAGCAGTACTTC. Protein product: CASSQEVGDSGFPYEQYF. Full variable domain (remainder filled in from reference TRBV14 and TRBJ2-7): EAGVTQFPSHSVIEKGQTVTLRCDPISGHDNLYWYRRVMGKEIKFLLHFVKESKQDESGMPNNRFLAERTGGTYSTLKVQPAELEDSGVYFCASSQEVGDSGFPYEQYFGPGTRLTVT.

In this sample, this clone turned up once. The chain carries TRBV28 and TRBJ2-7; D is undetermined. The CDR3 is made up of 16 amino acids. Germline V gives CDR1 MDHEN, CDR2 SYDVKM. The ends were cut back, 2 bases at V and 3 bases at J, with 17 bases in the middle. CDR3 nucleotides: TGTGCCAGCAGTTTAAAGGAAGAGGTCGGCGACTACGAGCAGTACTTC. This sequence encodes CASSLKEEVGDYEQYF.

V and J are TRBV5-1 and TRBJ1-3; 7 positions agree with TRBD1. The CDR3 sequence is 12 residues long. Losses at the gene ends were 4 bases for V and 8 bases for J; bases not matched to a gene: 3. In germline, CDR1 is SGHRS, CDR2 YFSETQ. DNA for the CDR3: TGCGCCAGCAGCCCACAGGGGCACACCATATATTTT. Amino acids: CASSPQGHTIYF.

The chain joins TRBV19 to TRBJ1-6, with 8 bases fitting TRBD1. After removal of 5 bases from V and 7 bases from J, the junction contained 10 bases not matched to a gene. The CDR3 runs to 16 residues. Per germline, CDR1 LNHDA and CDR2 SQIVND (reference sequence). The CDR3 sequence: CASSVQDRALNSPLHF. In DNA form, the CDR3 reads TGTGCCAGTAGTGTCCAGGACAGGGCCCTCAATTCACCCCTCCACTTT.

The rearrangement links TRBV15 to TRBJ1-1; D unresolved. The CDR3 totals 16 residues. With 0 bases removed from V and 0 bases from J, the gap between germline ends came to 11 bases. The germline CDR1 and CDR2 sequences are LNHNV and YYDKDF (reference sequence). The CDR3 sequence is CATSRESPGLNTEAFF. The DNA for the CDR3 is TGTGCCACCAGCAGAGAGAGTCCGGGGTTGAACACTGAAGCTTTCTTT.

This chain links TRBV25-1 with TRBJ2-5; 7 nucleotides align to TRBD1. CDR1 is MGHDK and CDR2 is SYGVNS in the germline V gene. The CDR3 runs 17 residues. The junction had 11 bases not matched to a gene; V was cut back by 4 bases and J by 0 bases. CDR3 bases: TGTGCCAGCAGTGGGCACCGGGACAGAGAGTACCAAGAGACCCAGTACTTC. It yields the protein CASSGHRDREYQETQYF.

The chain employs TRBV5-1 and TRBJ2-3, with 8 bases that match TRBD2. The J segment lost 0 bases and the V segment lost 0 bases, leaving 0 bases of the junction unmatched. CDR3 length: 15 residues. The germline V gene encodes CDR1 SGHRS and CDR2 YFSETQ. CDR3 sequence (DNA): TGCGCCAGCAGCTTGGGACTAGCGAGCACAGATACGCAGTATTTT. It translates to CASSLGLASTDTQYF.

V and J are TRBV12-2 and TRBJ2-7; the table's D call, TRBD1, has no DNA check behind it. TRBV12-2 is a pseudogene. CDR3 length: 17 amino acids. The CDR3 protein is CASRLVGRRAGIYEQYF. Here the CDR3 DNA reads TGTGCAAGTCGCTTAGTAGGTAGGAGAGCAGGGATATACGAGCAGTACTTC.

This clone was counted a few times. This rearrangement joins TRBV6-5 to TRBJ2-5; 10 bases fit TRBD2. The V gene's germline CDR1 is MNHEY and CDR2 SVGAGI. The CDR3 contains 16 residues. The V segment lost 2 bases and the J segment 3 bases; nucleotides outside the gene matches: 6. The DNA of the CDR3 is TGTGCCAGCAGTTACGCAGCGGGGGGGCCGGAAGAGACCCAGTACTTC. This translates into CASSYAAGGPEETQYF.

This chain uses TRBV5-4 with TRBJ2-3; 9 positions agree with TRBD2. Germline CDR1 reads SGHNT; CDR2 reads YYREEE (reference sequence). This CDR3 contains 15 residues. The trim removed 0 bases at V and 1 base at J, leaving 0 bases unmatched. Here the CDR3 reads CASSLVAGGTDTQYF. In DNA form, the CDR3 reads TGTGCCAGCAGCTTGGTAGCGGGGGGCACAGATACGCAGTATTTT.

The V call is TRBV11-2, the J call TRBJ2-7, with D tentatively TRBD1 or TRBD2 (5 bases each). Germline loops: CDR1 SGHAT, CDR2 FQNNGV. This CDR3 contains 11 residues. V lost 11 bases, J lost 3 bases, and 11 bases lay in between. The DNA for the CDR3 is TGTGCCTCGGGACCTTACTACGAGCAGTACTTC. Translation: CASGPYYEQYF.

The rearrangement links TRBV7-8 to TRBJ1-1, with 8 bases that match TRBD1. The germline V gene has CDR1 SGHVS and CDR2 FQNEAQ. Germline trimming cut 2 bases from V and 7 bases from J; bases unmatched to any gene: 6. There are 14 residues in the CDR3. DNA for the CDR3: TGTGCCAGCAGCTTATCCGCAGGGGGCATTGAAGCTTTCTTT. It yields the protein CASSLSAGGIEAFF. Filled out from reference TRBV7-8 and TRBJ1-1, the complete variable domain reads GAGVSQSPRYKVAKRGQDVALRCDPISGHVSLFWYQQALGQGPEFLTYFQNEAQLDKSGLPSDRFFAERPEGSVSTLKIQRTQQEDSAVYLCASSLSAGGIEAFFGQGTRLTVV.

This clone was found once. The J gene is TRBJ1-2, the V gene TRBV5-1; 8 nucleotides align to TRBD1. Trimming cost V 3 bases and J 4 bases; bases outside gene matches: 5. Looked up from germline, CDR1 is SGHRS and CDR2 is YFSETQ. This CDR3 is 14 amino acids long. The CDR3 loop is CASSSSGQGYGYTF. The CDR3 DNA is TGCGCCAGCAGCTCCTCCGGACAGGGCTATGGCTACACCTTC.

The chain carries TRBV18 and TRBJ1-1; TRBD1 matches 7 bases. The CDR3 length is 13 residues. J gave up 1 base and V 5 bases, and 1 base lay outside the gene matches. CDR1 KGHSH and CDR2 LQKENI come from the germline V gene. The CDR3 spells CASSWTGNTEAFF. CDR3 coding DNA: TGTGCCAGCTCATGGACAGGGAACACTGAAGCTTTCTTT.